This T cell receptor beta chain was recovered during a study of shared T cell receptors in the human thymus. This table comes from immunoSEQ multiplex PCR, and its TCRdb copy is limited to in-frame clones, with some not included. The sample contains hundreds of thousands of clones, roughly 90% of which appear only once. Trimming cost V 1 base and J 2 bases, with 11 bases left between them. The CDR3 length is 15 residues. Germline-derived CDR1 and CDR2 are KGHSH and LQKENI. These same data were also listed under a study on human thymus T cells. That paper notes: Resections obtained during corrective heart surgery supplied the thymus tissue.

V usage is TRBV18 and J usage is TRBJ2-5, with D possibly matching TRBD2 (5 bases). This TCR derives from a boy in the first two years of life with a congenital heart defect. The source material was thymocytes. In DNA, the CDR3 is TGTGCCAGCTCACCACGTCCGAGCGGACAAGAGACCCAGTACTTC. It codes for CASSPRPSGQETQYF.